Below are 10 T cell receptor beta chains sequenced from a single sample in a study of OX40 agonist ivuxolimab in advanced cancers. The library relied on the immunoSEQ multiplex PCR assay. Entries here come from immuneACCESS through TCRdb and include only in-frame sequences with V and J called. Some clones fail to appear in such tables; in the studies checked, an unresolved V gene covers under half of the shortfall, and the cause of the remainder is unknown. The sample profile shows tens of thousands of clones; under 95% of them were found once. Around 6.3% of the sample is held by the ten biggest clonotypes. The source material was CD4+ or CD8+ T cells sorted from blood, sampled in a trial of the OX40 agonist ivuxolimab. All receptors derive from an adult with an advanced solid tumor such as melanoma, head and neck, liver or kidney cancer.

The rearrangement joins TRBV5-1 to TRBJ2-2; 7 nucleotides align to TRBD1. Trimming cost V 4 bases and J 4 bases; bases outside gene matches: 16. Germline V gene lookup returns CDR1 SGHRS and CDR2 YFSETQ. This CDR3 is 18 amino acids long. In DNA form, the CDR3 reads TGCGCCAGCAGCGGTTCCCCGAATGACAGGGTTTCCACCGGGGAGCTGTTTTTT. The encoded protein is CASSGSPNDRVSTGELFF.

This clone has only one observation. The chain employs TRBV18 and TRBJ2-2; 10 bases match TRBD1. Germline assignment: CDR1 KGHSH and CDR2 LQKENI. CDR3 size: 14 residues. V trimming: 3 bases; J trimming: 5 bases; junction bases outside the gene matches: 0. The CDR3 here is CASSPGQGTGELFF. CDR3 DNA sequence: TGTGCCAGCTCACCGGGACAGGGGACCGGGGAGCTGTTTTTT.

The chain couples TRBV27 to TRBJ1-4; tentatively, D is TRBD1 (5 bases). The CDR3 loop spans 14 amino acids. The germline V and J ends were trimmed by 2 bases and 8 bases, with 12 bases remaining between them. CDR1 and CDR2 (germline): MNHEY, SMNVEV (reference sequence). CDR3 sequence: CASSLLGPDEKLFF. CDR3 bases: TGTGCCAGCAGTTTACTGGGGCCCGACGAAAAACTGTTTTTT.

The rearrangement links TRBV27 to TRBJ1-1, with TRBD1 matching 7 bases. The ends lost 6 bases at V and 8 bases at J; junction bases unmatched: 6. This CDR3 spans 12 amino acids. CDR1 and CDR2 (germline): MNHEY, SMNVEV (reference sequence). CDR3 sequence reads: CASSWGGQEAFF. The CDR3 DNA follows: TGTGCCAGCAGCTGGGGGGGACAGGAAGCTTTCTTT.

The chain uses TRBV28 and TRBJ2-3; D is possibly TRBD1 or TRBD2 (6 bases each). V was cut by 3 bases and J by 2 bases, with 15 bases left in between. The germline V gene has CDR1 MDHEN and CDR2 SYDVKM. The CDR3 is 16 amino acids. The CDR3 nucleotides are TGTGCCAGCAGTTTTGCCGGGGGCGGCGACACAGATACGCAGTATTTT. Translated, it gives CASSFAGGGDTDTQYF.

This clone has a handful of counts. V and J are TRBV28 and TRBJ2-7; possibly TRBD1 for D (5 bases). Germline lookup yields CDR1 MDHEN and CDR2 SYDVKM. The V end was cut by 6 bases, the J end by 4 bases, with 16 bases between. The CDR3 contains 14 residues. CDR3 nucleotide sequence: TGTGCCAGCAGCCTTAGGGGCATGGGATACGAGCAGTACTTC. The encoded protein is CASSLRGMGYEQYF.

The chain uses TRBV9 and TRBJ2-3, with TRBD2 matching 7 bases. The junction had 14 bases not matched to a gene; V was cut back by 4 bases and J by 3 bases. Germline CDR1 is SGDLS and CDR2 is YYNGEE. The CDR3 is made up of 17 amino acids. The CDR3, as DNA: TGTGCCAGCAGCTCTTCAAGAAGGGAGGGGACGACAGATACGCAGTATTTT. It is translated as CASSSSRREGTTDTQYF.

The rearrangement joins TRBV4-1 to TRBJ1-1, with D unresolved. In germline, CDR1 is MGHRA, CDR2 YSYEKL. The CDR3 is 15 amino acids. V dropped 1 base and J dropped 5 bases, with 14 bases sitting between them. CDR3 loop: CASSQVTGLGTEAFF. The CDR3 DNA reads TGCGCCAGCAGCCAAGTTACGGGTCTGGGGACTGAAGCTTTCTTT.

The sample holds one count of this clone. The chain joins TRBV13 to TRBJ1-1; a weak D match, TRBD1 (5 bases). V lost 5 bases and J 0 bases, leaving 10 bases between the germline ends. The CDR3 is 14 amino acids. CDR1 is PRHDT and CDR2 is FYEKMQ in the germline V gene (reference sequence). The CDR3 region has the DNA TGTGCCAGCAGCCCAGGGACGGTGAACACTGAAGCTTTCTTT. It is translated as CASSPGTVNTEAFF.

V is TRBV9 and J is TRBJ1-1; D is possibly TRBD1 (6 bases). The CDR3 has 14 amino acids. Germline values: CDR1 SGDLS, CDR2 YYNGEE. Trimming cost V 3 bases and J 4 bases, with 13 bases left between them. The DNA for the CDR3 is TGTGCCAGCAGCGGGTTTACAGGGAGCACTGAAGCTTTCTTT. This codes for CASSGFTGSTEAFF. The full variable domain, in which reference TRBV9 and TRBJ1-1 provide the parts outside the CDR3, is DSGVTQTPKHLITATGQRVTLRCSPRSGDLSVYWYQQSLDQGLQFLIQYYNGEERAKGNILERFSAQQFPDLHSELNLSSLELGDSALYFCASSGFTGSTEAFFGQGTRLTVV.